The 30 T cell receptor beta chains in this list originate from one sample, sequenced in a study of cytomegalovirus exposure and HLA in healthy donors. The PCR employed 60 Vbeta primers together with 13 Jbeta primers. TCRdb's copy holds only in-frame clones and misses some; the assay was immunoSEQ multiplex PCR. The sample yields about 190,000 clones, approximately 80% seen once. Sequencing was performed on PBMCs. Source of these receptors: a young woman in good health and CMV-seropositive.

A few counts support this clone. The chain recombines TRBV6-1 with TRBJ2-7, with D maybe TRBD2 (5 bases). The germline CDR1 and CDR2 sequences are MNHNS and SASEGT. This CDR3 is 15 amino acids long. The V end lost 1 base, the J end lost 3 bases, and 13 bases lay between the germline ends. CDR3 bases: TGTGCCAGCAGTGAAGTAGGCGGGTCCTTCTACGAGCAGTACTTC. Its protein is CASSEVGGSFYEQYF.

The rearrangement joins TRBV4-3 to TRBJ2-1, with TRBD1 matching 9 bases. The CDR3 extends over 15 amino acids. The V gene end was trimmed by 5 bases and the J gene end by 5 bases; junction bases not matched to a gene: 7. Germline-derived CDR1 and CDR2 are LGHNA and YSLEER. The CDR3 DNA sequence: TGCGCCAGCAGCGGTAGACAGGGGGTGAACAATGAGCAGTTCTTC. Its protein is CASSGRQGVNNEQFF.

The chain combines TRBV18 with TRBJ2-4; 9 bases fit TRBD1. V shed 0 bases, J shed 2 bases, and the junction held 8 bases outside the gene matches. The germline V gene encodes CDR1 KGHSH and CDR2 LQKENI. The CDR3 consists of 18 residues. The CDR3 loop is CASSPPFGTGNSKNIQYF. As DNA, the CDR3 is TGTGCCAGCTCACCACCGTTCGGGACAGGGAATTCCAAAAACATTCAGTACTTC.

This chain uses TRBV30 with TRBJ2-7; 7 bases are a match to TRBD1. In germline, CDR1 is GTSNPN, CDR2 SVGIG (reference sequence). The CDR3 covers 14 residues. V shed 4 bases and J 2 bases; nucleotides not matched to a gene: 8. CDR3: CAWKQQGDPYEQYF. In DNA, the CDR3 is TGTGCCTGGAAGCAGCAGGGGGATCCCTACGAGCAGTACTTC.

V usage is TRBV2 and J usage is TRBJ2-7; TRBD2 is a possible D gene (5 bases). CDR1 is SNHLY, CDR2 FYNNEI, per germline. Trimming took off 5 bases at V and 7 bases at J, with 15 bases between the two ends. The length of the CDR3 is 13 residues. Here the CDR3 reads CASSPPGLGEQYF. DNA for the CDR3: TGTGCCAGCAGTCCTCCCGGACTGGGAGAGCAGTACTTC.

The chain has TRBV6-5 and TRBJ1-1; D is possibly TRBD1 (5 bases). Germline V gives CDR1 MNHEY, CDR2 SVGAGI. This CDR3 spans 14 amino acids. V lost 0 bases and J lost 8, with 13 bases in between. CDR3 DNA sequence: TGTGCCAGCAGTTACTCGGTTCCAGGGATAGAAGCTTTCTTT. Protein product: CASSYSVPGIEAFF.

This clone was detected only once. The chain links TRBV6-5 to TRBJ1-1, with D tentatively TRBD1 (5 bases). With 6 bases removed from V and 1 base from J, the gap between germline ends came to 15 bases. CDR3 size: 15 residues. Germline CDR1 and CDR2: MNHEY and SVGAGI. CDR3 sequence (DNA): TGTGCCAGCAGCCCCGGAAGCAGGGCGAACACTGAAGCTTTCTTT. Translating gives CASSPGSRANTEAFF.

V usage is TRBV30 and J usage is TRBJ1-1; D remains unclear. The germline V gene has CDR1 GTSNPN and CDR2 SVGIG (reference sequence). This CDR3 is 14 amino acids long. V was cut by 0 bases and J by 1 base, with 9 bases left in between. CDR3 nucleotides: TGTGCCTGGAGTGTACTAGCCCGGAACACTGAAGCTTTCTTT. Translated, it gives CAWSVLARNTEAFF.

V usage is TRBV6-5 and J usage is TRBJ1-2; 7 nucleotides align to TRBD1. Germline trimming cut 3 bases from V and 2 bases from J; bases unmatched to any gene: 9. Germline values: CDR1 MNHEY, CDR2 SVGAGI. The CDR3 extends over 16 amino acids. CDR3 residues: CASSYSSGQHNYGYTF. CDR3 nucleotides: TGTGCCAGCAGTTATAGTTCGGGACAGCACAACTATGGCTACACCTTC.

This clone was recorded only once. This likely reflects a read error, since a far larger clone is one base away. Other DNA sequences in this specimen translate into the identical CDR3. This chain uses TRBV7-9 with TRBJ1-4, with TRBD1 identical over 8 bases. This CDR3 comprises 15 residues. The germline V gene has CDR1 SEHNR and CDR2 FQNEAQ (reference sequence). V lost 7 bases and J lost 8; bases outside the gene matches: 12. CDR3 region: CASTYRQGSLEKLFF. The DNA of the CDR3 is TGTGCCAGCACCTACCGACAGGGGAGCCTAGAAAAACTGTTTTTT.

V and J are TRBV6-6 and TRBJ2-5; 11 nucleotides line up with TRBD2. Germline V gene lookup returns CDR1 MNHNY and CDR2 SVGAGI (reference sequence). This CDR3 has 13 amino acids. The V and J ends lost 7 bases and 5 bases, in that order; junction bases with no gene match: 3. The CDR3 bases are TGTGCCAGCACCAGACTAGCGGGGGAGACCCAGTACTTC. Its translation: CASTRLAGETQYF.

The genes are TRBV2 and TRBJ2-3; tentative D call: TRBD2 (6 bases). This CDR3 has 16 residues. V was shortened by 6 bases and J by 0 bases, with 16 bases between the two germline ends. The germline gives CDR1 SNHLY, CDR2 FYNNEI. The CDR3: CASRLEAGFSTDTQYF. Here the CDR3 DNA reads TGTGCCAGCAGACTCGAGGCGGGGTTTAGCACAGATACGCAGTATTTT.

This sequence joins TRBV18 and TRBJ2-7, with 11 bases aligning to TRBD2. V trimming: 6 bases; J trimming: 2 bases; junction bases outside the gene matches: 3. CDR3 length equals 14 residues. Germline loops: CDR1 KGHSH, CDR2 LQKENI. The CDR3 region is CASSGLADAYEQYF. The CDR3 DNA sequence: TGTGCCAGCTCGGGACTAGCGGACGCCTACGAGCAGTACTTC.

This rearrangement joins TRBV19 to TRBJ2-4; 7 bases line up with TRBD2. The CDR3 sequence is 16 residues long. CDR1 and CDR2 (germline): LNHDA, SQIVND (reference sequence). J lost 2 bases, V lost 7 bases, and 11 bases had no gene match. CDR3: CASTYRSGVTKNIQYF. For the CDR3, the DNA is TGTGCCAGTACTTATAGAAGCGGGGTGACCAAAAACATTCAGTACTTC.

This chain uses TRBV6-5 with TRBJ1-6, with D uncertain. Trimming removed 2 bases from V and 10 bases from J, with 9 bases in between. The CDR3 is made up of 13 amino acids. Germline values: CDR1 MNHEY, CDR2 SVGAGI. The CDR3, as DNA: TGTGCCAGCAGTTACACAGCTGGGTCACCCCTCCACTTT. It is translated as CASSYTAGSPLHF.

This chain connects TRBV4-2 to TRBJ2-7; 8 bases agree with TRBD1. The V and J ends lost 1 base and 1 base, in that order; junction bases with no gene match: 9. Germline V gives CDR1 LGHNA, CDR2 YNFKEQ. The CDR3 is 17 residues long. CDR3 in DNA: TGTGCCAGCAGCCAAGTTCTAACGGGACAGGCGTCCTACGAGCAGTACTTC. This codes for CASSQVLTGQASYEQYF.

The V and J genes are TRBV7-9 and TRBJ2-2, with D possibly TRBD2 on 6 matching bases. CDR3 size: 16 residues. CDR1 and CDR2 from the germline V gene are SEHNR and FQNEAQ (reference sequence). The V end was cut by 4 bases, the J end by 4 bases, with 16 bases between. The CDR3 loop reads CASSSRGVRGTGELFF. For the CDR3, the DNA is TGTGCCAGCAGCTCGCGGGGAGTACGAGGCACCGGGGAGCTGTTTTTT.

This clone was seen just once. This chain connects TRBV2 to TRBJ1-5; 7 nucleotides agree with TRBD1. Germline V gene lookup returns CDR1 SNHLY and CDR2 FYNNEI. V lost 1 base and J lost 0; bases outside the gene matches: 0. The length of the CDR3 is 15 residues. The CDR3 region is CASSEDRGSNQPQHF. The CDR3 DNA follows: TGTGCCAGCAGTGAAGACAGGGGTAGCAATCAGCCCCAGCATTTT.

V usage is TRBV9 and J usage is TRBJ1-5; 11 bases line up with TRBD1. The germline V gene has CDR1 SGDLS and CDR2 YYNGEE. The CDR3 runs to 15 residues. The V and J ends lost 2 bases and 8 bases, in that order; junction bases with no gene match: 6. This CDR3 reads CASSVGTGGIEPQHF. CDR3 sequence (DNA): TGTGCCAGCAGCGTCGGGACAGGGGGAATTGAGCCCCAGCATTTT.

This clone was recorded only once. This rearrangement joins TRBV11-3 to TRBJ2-3; D is unresolved. Looked up from germline, CDR1 is SGHNT and CDR2 is YENEEA. CDR3 length: 12 residues. V lost 5 bases to trimming and J lost 3 bases, with 6 bases between them. The CDR3 bases are TGTGCCAGCAGCATGCGTACAGATACGCAGTATTTT. Translated, it gives CASSMRTDTQYF.

The chain has TRBV19 and TRBJ1-2; no definite D call. The germline V gene has CDR1 LNHDA and CDR2 SQIVND (reference sequence). V gave up 3 bases and J gave up 8 bases, with 22 bases separating them. The CDR3 sequence is 16 residues long. CDR3 coding DNA: TGTGCCAGTAGTATTAGCCCAGAAGGCTGGGAGGAGGGCTACACCTTC. This encodes CASSISPEGWEEGYTF.

The chain recombines TRBV28 with TRBJ1-2; D possibly corresponds to TRBD1 (5 bases). Deletions cut 3 bases from V and 4 bases from J, with 9 bases between. The germline V gene encodes CDR1 MDHEN and CDR2 SYDVKM. The CDR3 extends over 13 amino acids. In DNA, the CDR3 is TGTGCCAGCAGTTTCGGCAGGGTCTATGGCTACACCTTC. It is translated as CASSFGRVYGYTF.

The genes are TRBV2 and TRBJ2-1, with TRBD2 identical over 7 bases. The junction had 5 bases not matched to a gene; V was cut back by 6 bases and J by 0 bases. This CDR3 comprises 15 residues. Germline V gene sequence: CDR1 SNHLY, CDR2 FYNNEI. The CDR3 reads CASRLLAASYNEQFF. In DNA form, the CDR3 reads TGTGCCAGCAGACTTCTAGCGGCCTCCTACAATGAGCAGTTCTTC.

Only one count was recorded for this clone. This rearrangement joins TRBV9 to TRBJ2-5; 9 bases match TRBD2. V gave up 1 base and J gave up 2 bases; unmatched junction bases: 6. The length of the CDR3 is 16 residues. The germline V gene has CDR1 SGDLS and CDR2 YYNGEE. Written as DNA, the CDR3 is TGTGCCAGCAGCGTAATGGGCGGGGGGGTTCAAGAGACCCAGTACTTC. This encodes CASSVMGGGVQETQYF. Complete variable domain (other parts from reference TRBV9 and TRBJ2-5): DSGVTQTPKHLITATGQRVTLRCSPRSGDLSVYWYQQSLDQGLQFLIQYYNGEERAKGNILERFSAQQFPDLHSELNLSSLELGDSALYFCASSVMGGGVQETQYFGPGTRLLVL.

This clone was counted between two and nine times. The chain couples TRBV5-6 to TRBJ1-1, with D maybe TRBD1 (5 bases). The CDR3 sequence is 13 residues long. The germline CDR1 and CDR2 sequences are SGHDT and YYEEEE. Trimming removed 2 bases at V and 2 bases at J, with 7 bases between. CDR3 in amino acids: CASSFDRNTEAFF. The CDR3 bases are TGTGCCAGCAGCTTCGACAGAAACACTGAAGCTTTCTTT.

Comments on this clone: An end of the junction differs from the germline gene, which may be a read error. The gene calls are TRBV6-6 and TRBJ2-5, with 7 positions matching TRBD1. The CDR3 sequence is 14 residues long. Germline CDR1 and CDR2: MNHNY and SVGAGI (reference sequence). The CDR3 here is CASSYGGQQETRYF. CDR3 in DNA: TGTGCCAGCAGTTACGGGGGACAGCAAGAGACCCGGTACTTC.

The rearrangement joins TRBV9 to TRBJ2-7, with 11 bases identical to TRBD2. The CDR3 sequence is 16 residues long. Germline values: CDR1 SGDLS, CDR2 YYNGEE. The V segment lost 0 bases and the J segment 4 bases; nucleotides outside the gene matches: 6. The CDR3 DNA reads TGTGCCAGCAGCGTAGATGGTAGCGGGAGGGGGTACGAGCAGTACTTC. Amino acid sequence: CASSVDGSGRGYEQYF.

This clone was seen once. Other nucleotide sequences from this sample produce the same CDR3. The chain joins TRBV7-3 to TRBJ1-1; no definite D call. The CDR3 is 14 residues long. The V end lost 1 base, the J end lost 1 base, and 7 bases lay between the germline ends. Germline CDR1 is SGHTA and CDR2 is FQGTGA. As DNA, the CDR3 is TGTGCCAGCAGCTTAAGTCCAGGGAACACTGAAGCTTTCTTT. Encoded protein: CASSLSPGNTEAFF.

This clone was observed a handful of times. This chain uses TRBV25-1 with TRBJ2-3, with TRBD1 as a possible D gene (6 bases). From germline, CDR1 is MGHDK and CDR2 SYGVNS. Trimming took off 6 bases at V and 3 bases at J, with 16 bases between the two ends. This CDR3 comprises 15 residues. The CDR3 spells CASSRDTQRTDTQYF. The DNA for the CDR3 is TGTGCCAGCAGCAGGGACACCCAAAGAACAGATACGCAGTATTTT.

The gene calls are TRBV6-5 and TRBJ1-1, with D tentatively TRBD1 (6 bases). V gave up 0 bases and J gave up 3 bases, with 14 bases separating them. CDR3 size: 16 residues. Germline V gives CDR1 MNHEY, CDR2 SVGAGI. The CDR3 loop is CASSYSGQGRDTEAFF. The CDR3 DNA is TGTGCCAGCAGTTACTCGGGACAAGGACGCGACACTGAAGCTTTCTTT.